This is a list of T cell receptor beta chains from one sample in a study of persistence of HIV-infected CD4 T cells. No antigen has been identified for these receptors. The repertoire was sequenced with immunoSEQ multiplex PCR; TCRdb's copy has only in-frame clones and lacks some. Seen here are tens of thousands of clones, more than 80% observed once, and the top ten hold 2.5% to 4%. Sequences were derived from CD4+ T cells sorted from PBMCs after roughly 18-hour stimulation, sampled from a patient who received antiretroviral therapy. These receptors came from an adult woman with HIV who was CMV-seropositive. CDR3s include the opening cysteine and the closing phenylalanine or tryptophan. The D gene is left open where the match is weak. Clone size appears in some rows only: once, few, many, or a class for an expanded clone.

V gene: TRBV28; D gene: -; J gene: TRBJ1-3; clone size: -; CDR3 protein: CASSTGSGNTIYF; CDR3 DNA: TGTGCCAGCAGTACAGGCTCTGGAAACACCATATATTTT
V gene: TRBV5-1; D gene: TRBD1; J gene: TRBJ1-6; clone size: -; CDR3 protein: CASSLGPGTGVRGNSPLHF; CDR3 DNA: TGCGCCAGCAGCTTGGGTCCCGGGACAGGGGTCCGGGGTAATTCACCCCTCCACTTT
V gene: TRBV3-1/TRBV3-2; D gene: TRBD1; J gene: TRBJ1-6; clone size: -; CDR3 protein: CASSPLSGGGSSYNSPLHF; CDR3 DNA: TGTGCCAGCAGCCCCTTATCAGGGGGCGGGAGCTCCTATAATTCACCCCTCCACTTT
V gene: TRBV7-2; D gene: TRBD2; J gene: TRBJ2-3; clone size: -; CDR3 protein: CASSLASVAGGADTQYF; CDR3 DNA: TGTGCCAGCAGCTTAGCGAGCGTAGCGGGGGGGGCAGATACGCAGTATTTT
V gene: TRBV7-2; D gene: TRBD1; J gene: TRBJ2-7; clone size: -; CDR3 protein: CASSLGGRQVYEQYF; CDR3 DNA: TGTGCCAGCAGCCTAGGGGGCCGCCAAGTTTACGAGCAGTACTTC
V gene: TRBV5-1; D gene: -; J gene: TRBJ1-4; clone size: -; CDR3 protein: CASSLERLDREKLFF; CDR3 DNA: TGCGCCAGCAGCTTGGAACGCCTGGATCGTGAAAAACTGTTTTTT
V gene: TRBV9; D gene: -; J gene: TRBJ1-1; clone size: -; CDR3 protein: CASSARGTDVEAFF; CDR3 DNA: TGTGCCAGCAGCGCCCGAGGGACGGATGTTGAAGCTTTCTTT
V gene: TRBV5-6; D gene: TRBD1; J gene: TRBJ1-1; clone size: -; CDR3 protein: CASSPRTGSTEAFF; CDR3 DNA: TGTGCCAGCAGCCCTCGGACAGGGAGCACTGAAGCTTTCTTT
V gene: TRBV28; D gene: -; J gene: TRBJ2-1; clone size: -; CDR3 protein: CASSFLSDYNEQFF; CDR3 DNA: TGTGCCAGCAGTTTTTTGTCCGACTACAATGAGCAGTTCTTC
V gene: TRBV24-1; D gene: -; J gene: TRBJ2-1; clone size: once; CDR3 protein: CATSDAGTAYSNEQFF; CDR3 DNA: TGTGCCACCAGTGACGCCGGCACGGCCTATTCCAATGAGCAGTTCTTC
V gene: TRBV27; D gene: -; J gene: TRBJ2-7; clone size: -; CDR3 protein: CASSPLPSYEQYF; CDR3 DNA: TGTGCCAGCAGCCCCCTACCTAGCTACGAGCAGTACTTC
V gene: TRBV15; D gene: -; J gene: TRBJ2-2; clone size: -; CDR3 protein: CATTLQGRTGELFF; CDR3 DNA: TGTGCCACCACCCTTCAGGGTAGGACCGGGGAGCTGTTTTTT
V gene: TRBV9; D gene: -; J gene: TRBJ1-1; clone size: -; CDR3 protein: CASSVGQDTEAFF; CDR3 DNA: TGTGCCAGCAGCGTAGGGCAGGACACTGAAGCTTTCTTT
V gene: TRBV20-1; D gene: -; J gene: TRBJ2-5; clone size: -; CDR3 protein: CSVLSETQYF; CDR3 DNA: TGCAGTGTCCTTAGTGAGACCCAGTACTTC
V gene: TRBV27; D gene: -; J gene: TRBJ2-7; clone size: -; CDR3 protein: CASSLGQGRSYEQYF; CDR3 DNA: TGTGCCAGCAGTTTAGGGCAGGGTCGCTCCTACGAGCAGTACTTC
V gene: TRBV18; D gene: -; J gene: TRBJ1-1; clone size: -; CDR3 protein: CASSPPTQGMNTEAFF; CDR3 DNA: TGTGCCAGCTCACCCCCGACTCAGGGGATGAACACTGAAGCTTTCTTT